The next 2 T cell receptor beta chains were all read from a single sample in a study of blood T cell repertoires in COVID-19. Sequencing was performed with immunoSEQ multiplex PCR; in TCRdb, only in-frame clones are kept and a portion is missing. Of 200,000 to 250,000 clones listed, around 85% were seen once; the top ten hold around 6.5%. Source material: peripheral blood. Receptor source: a man aged 55 to 69 with acute or convalescent COVID-19.

The CDR3 reads CASSHRLSGRGTYNEQFF. DNA of the CDR3: TGTGCCAGCAGCCACAGGCTGAGTGGGAGGGGGACCTACAATGAGCAGTTCTTC. The chain combines TRBV11-3 with TRBJ2-1, with D possibly TRBD2 on 7 matching bases. CDR3 length equals 18 residues. CDR1 and CDR2 from the germline V gene are SGHNT and YENEEA. Trimming shortened V by 5 bases and J by 2 bases, and 22 bases separated the two germline ends.

V usage is TRBV19 and J usage is TRBJ2-3; the D gene is possibly TRBD2 (5 bases). This CDR3 is built from 13 residues. V was trimmed by 4 bases and J by 5 bases, leaving 10 bases between them. Looked up from germline, CDR1 is LNHDA and CDR2 is SQIVND (reference sequence). The DNA of the CDR3 is TGTGCCAGTAGTAGGACCGGGGTAGATACGCAGTATTTT. Protein product: CASSRTGVDTQYF.